The clone carrying this T cell receptor beta chain appeared a few times. CDR1 is LNHDA and CDR2 is SQIVND in the germline V gene (reference sequence). This CDR3 spans 17 amino acids. The junction had 15 bases not matched to a gene; V was cut back by 7 bases and J by 5 bases. The data belong to a study of T cells in Graves' hyperthyroidism and ophthalmopathy. Across the whole study: Peripheral blood specimens were obtained at initial diagnosis, prior to any treatment.

Among ophthalmopathy patients, the Clinical Activity Score reached at least 3, the NOSPECS grade reached at least 4, and duration remained under 3 months. PBMCs were sourced from roughly 9.7 ml fresh peripheral blood. TCR beta CDR3 region amplification was performed from RNA transcripts. The primer set for the first-round RT-PCR of the TCR CDR3 was HTBI. TCRdb redid the calling of the multiplex PCR reads with MiXCR, one entry per CDR3 protein. The data show some 490,000 distinct CDR3 sequences, 15% to 20% seen once. Input material: blood. The chain carries TRBV19 and TRBJ2-7; 12 bases map to TRBD2. The receptor was isolated from a woman aged 30 to 39 with Graves' ophthalmopathy. The CDR3: CASTPFYGTSGFNEQYF. The CDR3 coding sequence is TGTGCCAGTACCCCCTTTTACGGGACTAGCGGGTTCAACGAGCAGTACTTC.